These 25 T cell receptor beta chains originate from one sample sequenced in a study of CD8+ T cells in alopecia areata. Noted treatment: oral pan-JAK inhibitor, 5-10 mg twice daily. Extracted RNA was reverse transcribed into cDNA, the sequencing template. TCRdb's copy holds only in-frame clones and misses some; the assay was immunoSEQ multiplex PCR. The data show roughly 190,000 clones, 55% to 70% seen once. The material sequenced was CD4+ T cells sorted from blood, taken at week 4, from a patient treated with tofacitinib. Receptors were obtained from a human donor with alopecia areata.

The chain has TRBV28 and TRBJ2-7; D may correspond to TRBD1 or TRBD2 (5 bases each). CDR1 and CDR2 from the germline V gene are MDHEN and SYDVKM. V gave up 5 bases and J gave up 4 bases, with 21 bases separating them. There are 16 residues in the CDR3. As DNA, the CDR3 is TGTGCCAGCAGTGGTGGGACCCGCGATAAACCTTACGAGCAGTACTTC. It yields the protein CASSGGTRDKPYEQYF.

In this sample, this clone turned up a few times. The chain is built from TRBV30 and TRBJ2-1; the D is unclear. The CDR3 spans 12 residues. Trimming stripped 2 bases from V and 4 bases from J, with 6 bases between. The germline V gene has CDR1 GTSNPN and CDR2 SVGIG (reference sequence). This chain's CDR3 is CAWSPSYNEQFF. The CDR3 DNA follows: TGTGCCTGGAGTCCTAGTTACAATGAGCAGTTCTTC. Filled out from reference TRBV30 and TRBJ2-1, the complete variable domain reads SQTIHQWPATLVQPVGSPLSLECTVEGTSNPNLYWYRQAAGRGLQLLFYSVGIGQISSEVPQNLSASRPQDRQFILSSKKLLLSDSGFYLCAWSPSYNEQFFGPGTRLTVL.

This clone appeared a few times. The chain employs TRBV27 and TRBJ1-2; D ambiguous. Germline V lookup: CDR1 MNHEY, CDR2 SMNVEV (reference sequence). Trimming took 4 bases from V and 7 from J, leaving 13 bases between them. CDR3 length: 13 residues. CDR3 bases: TGTGCCAGCAGTTCCGGCCTCGGTGGTGGCTACACCTTC. Amino acids: CASSSGLGGGYTF.

V is TRBV19 and J is TRBJ1-5; possible D gene TRBD1, 5 bases. There are 14 residues in the CDR3. Trimming took 7 bases from V and 5 from J, leaving 15 bases between them. Germline V gene data show CDR1 as LNHDA and CDR2 as SQIVND (reference sequence). The CDR3 bases are TGTGCCAGTACCCGGGGCAGGGCACATCAGCCCCAGCATTTT. Amino acid sequence: CASTRGRAHQPQHF.

The table lists this clone with a count of one. This rearrangement joins TRBV30 to TRBJ1-5, with TRBD1 as a possible D gene (5 bases). The CDR3 sequence is 13 residues long. Germline loops: CDR1 GTSNPN, CDR2 SVGIG (reference sequence). Trimming pared 3 bases from V and 3 bases from J, leaving 9 bases between. The CDR3 nucleotides read TGTGCCTGGAGGGGCAGGGACAATCAGCCCCAGCATTTT. Translated: CAWRGRDNQPQHF.

The chain has TRBV30 and TRBJ2-7, with a possible D match to TRBD1 (6 bases). The CDR3 length is 16 residues. Trimming took 1 base from V and 6 from J, leaving 22 bases between them. The germline gives CDR1 GTSNPN, CDR2 SVGIG (reference sequence). CDR3 protein: CAWSGRTARGSGEQYF. In nucleotides, the CDR3 is TGTGCCTGGAGTGGAAGGACAGCACGCGGGTCCGGCGAGCAGTACTTC.

The J gene is TRBJ1-2, the V gene TRBV13; D perhaps matches TRBD1 (5 bases). CDR1 and CDR2 from the germline V gene are PRHDT and FYEKMQ (reference sequence). Trimming removed 5 bases from V and 0 bases from J, with 19 bases in between. The CDR3 runs to 17 residues. The CDR3 sequence: CASSPTRGERTNYGYTF. The CDR3 nucleotides read TGTGCCAGCAGCCCGACACGGGGGGAGAGAACTAACTATGGCTACACCTTC.

This clone was counted only a few times. For the CDR3, the DNA is TGTGCCAGCAACTCAGGGGGTAGCTATGGCTACACCTTC. This translates into CASNSGGSYGYTF. The gene calls are TRBV2 and TRBJ1-2; TRBD1 aligns across 7 bases. The ends lost 7 bases at V and 4 bases at J; junction bases unmatched: 6. CDR1 is SNHLY and CDR2 is FYNNEI in the germline V gene. The CDR3 sequence is 13 residues long.

The chain employs TRBV11-2 and TRBJ2-7; D is possibly TRBD1 (6 bases). Germline CDR1 is SGHAT and CDR2 is FQNNGV. The CDR3 length is 14 residues. V lost 5 bases and J lost 1, with 12 bases in between. The CDR3 spells CASSPHRESYEQYF. The DNA for the CDR3 is TGTGCCAGCAGCCCACACAGGGAGTCCTACGAGCAGTACTTC.

V gene TRBV30 combines with J gene TRBJ2-1, with TRBD2 matching over 13 bases. The CDR3 length is 15 residues. In germline, CDR1 is GTSNPN, CDR2 SVGIG (reference sequence). V was clipped by 6 bases and J by 7 bases; unmatched bases: 9. CDR3 sequence: CACTRTSGSQNEQFF. The CDR3 DNA reads as TGTGCCTGTACCAGGACTAGCGGGAGTCAGAATGAGCAGTTCTTC.

The chain is built from TRBV25-1 and TRBJ2-3; D is undetermined. Germline V gene data show CDR1 as MGHDK and CDR2 as SYGVNS. With 9 bases removed from V and 1 base from J, the gap between germline ends came to 11 bases. The CDR3 runs 13 residues. The CDR3 loop reads CASKRPGTDTQYF. DNA of the CDR3: TGTGCCAGTAAACGACCGGGCACAGATACGCAGTATTTT.

This clone was seen a handful of times. The J gene is TRBJ2-2, the V gene TRBV7-9; TRBD1 might be the D (6 bases). Trimming took 5 bases from V and 4 from J, leaving 17 bases between them. The CDR3 has 16 residues. Germline V gives CDR1 SEHNR, CDR2 FQNEAQ (reference sequence). The CDR3, as DNA: TGTGCCAGCAGCCCGATCCCGGGACACCTCACCGGGGAGCTGTTTTTT. Translating gives CASSPIPGHLTGELFF.

The chain carries TRBV9 and TRBJ2-7; TRBD1 matches at 8 bases. V was pared by 0 bases and J by 2 bases, with 7 bases of the junction left unmatched. The germline V gene encodes CDR1 SGDLS and CDR2 YYNGEE. CDR3 length: 16 amino acids. CDR3 coding DNA: TGTGCCAGCAGCGTAGGAGGGGACAGGTCCACCTACGAGCAGTACTTC. As protein: CASSVGGDRSTYEQYF.

The CDR3 here is CASRPNGGSNQPQHF. The CDR3 nucleotides are TGTGCCAGCAGACCCAATGGGGGTAGCAATCAGCCCCAGCATTTT. J is TRBJ1-5 and V is TRBV6-6; possible D gene TRBD1, 5 bases. CDR1 is MNHNY and CDR2 is SVGAGI in the germline V gene (reference sequence). Trimming removed 6 bases at V and 0 bases at J, with 12 bases between. The CDR3 is 15 residues long.

This clone was counted a single time. The chain links TRBV2 to TRBJ1-5; 9 bases map to TRBD1. This CDR3 is 15 amino acids long. V was pared by 5 bases and J by 6 bases, with 8 bases of the junction left unmatched. Germline V gene lookup returns CDR1 SNHLY and CDR2 FYNNEI. Here the CDR3 DNA reads TGTGCCAGCAGTCTGGGACAGGGAGTTATTCAGCCCCAGCATTTT. This gives the protein CASSLGQGVIQPQHF.

The rearrangement joins TRBV29-1 to TRBJ2-1; a weak D match, TRBD2 (6 bases). V shed 7 bases and J shed 9 bases, with 22 bases lying between them. Per germline, CDR1 SQVTM and CDR2 ANQGSEA. The CDR3 is 14 amino acids. The DNA of the CDR3 is TGCAGCGGGCAGGGACGGTGGCGGGGAGGTGAGCAGTTCTTC. Its translation is CSGQGRWRGGEQFF.

This clone was detected a few times. J is TRBJ2-4 and V is TRBV27; TRBD2 agrees at 9 bases. The length of the CDR3 is 16 residues. J lost 2 bases, V lost 4 bases, and 6 bases had no gene match. Germline-derived CDR1 and CDR2 are MNHEY and SMNVEV (reference sequence). The CDR3 reads CASSSLAGTTKNIQYF. The CDR3 nucleotides read TGTGCCAGCAGTTCTCTAGCGGGAACAACCAAAAACATTCAGTACTTC.

The chain uses TRBV7-9 and TRBJ2-5, with D possibly TRBD2 on 5 matching bases. The germline CDR1 and CDR2 sequences are SEHNR and FQNEAQ (reference sequence). This CDR3 has 15 amino acids. The ends were cut back, 2 bases at V and 3 bases at J, with 13 bases in the middle. The CDR3 coding sequence is TGTGCCAGCAGCTTAAGCGGCCAGACCAAAGAGACCCAGTACTTC. The encoded protein is CASSLSGQTKETQYF.

The genes are TRBV27 and TRBJ2-7; a weak D match, TRBD2 (6 bases). V was cut by 5 bases and J by 5 bases, with 28 bases left in between. CDR1 and CDR2 from the germline V gene are MNHEY and SMNVEV (reference sequence). The CDR3 length is 18 residues. The CDR3: CASSASSFFTSLLDEQYF. In DNA form, the CDR3 reads TGTGCCAGCAGTGCTTCCTCTTTTTTCACTAGCCTGCTGGACGAGCAGTACTTC.

This clone came up a few times. J is TRBJ2-1 and V is TRBV9; TRBD2 agrees at 8 bases. Trimming at V came to 9 bases and at J to 7 bases, leaving 15 bases not matched to a gene. CDR1 SGDLS and CDR2 YYNGEE come from the germline V gene. The CDR3 length is 15 residues. The CDR3 DNA reads TGTGCCACAGGGAGAGAGAGCGGGAGTGTAAATGAGCAGTTCTTC. Encoded protein: CATGRESGSVNEQFF.

This chain joins TRBV29-1 and TRBJ2-1; a weak D match, TRBD2 (5 bases). The CDR3 has 14 amino acids. V gave up 4 bases and J gave up 8 bases, with 18 bases separating them. In germline, CDR1 is SQVTM, CDR2 ANQGSEA. The CDR3 reads CSVGPYTGSDEQFF. The CDR3 region has the DNA TGCAGCGTTGGACCCTATACGGGGTCGGATGAGCAGTTCTTC.

The rearrangement links TRBV27 to TRBJ2-7, with TRBD2 identical over 7 bases. V shed 5 bases, J shed 0 bases, and the junction held 16 bases outside the gene matches. Germline V gene data show CDR1 as MNHEY and CDR2 as SMNVEV (reference sequence). CDR3 length: 18 residues. CDR3 sequence reads: CASSKVLASGISSYEQYF. CDR3 nucleotides: TGTGCCAGCAGTAAAGTGTTGGCTAGCGGCATCAGCTCCTACGAGCAGTACTTC.

This chain joins TRBV29-1 and TRBJ2-5; 8 positions match TRBD2. CDR1 and CDR2 from the germline V gene are SQVTM and ANQGSEA. Trimming at V came to 4 bases and at J to 5 bases, leaving 9 bases not matched to a gene. The CDR3 contains 14 residues. The CDR3 coding sequence is TGCAGCGTTGTAGGCAGCGGGAGCGGGGAGACCCAGTACTTC. It yields the protein CSVVGSGSGETQYF.

V gene TRBV29-1 combines with J gene TRBJ2-7; tentatively, D is TRBD2 (6 bases). Trimming stripped 3 bases from V and 6 bases from J, with 18 bases between. The CDR3 loop spans 14 amino acids. Germline loops: CDR1 SQVTM, CDR2 ANQGSEA. CDR3 in DNA: TGCAGCGTTGACGGTCTGACTAGATTTGGCGAGCAGTACTTC. Its protein product is CSVDGLTRFGEQYF.

The CDR3 region has the DNA TGTGCCAGCAGCTGGGCGGGACTAGCGGGACCCGAGACCCAGTACTTC. Its translation: CASSWAGLAGPETQYF. The chain carries TRBV5-4 and TRBJ2-5, with 13 bases that match TRBD2. The germline V gene has CDR1 SGHNT and CDR2 YYREEE (reference sequence). Germline trimming cut 3 bases from V and 5 bases from J; bases unmatched to any gene: 7. This CDR3 spans 16 amino acids. The full variable domain, its missing parts supplied by reference TRBV5-4 and TRBJ2-5, is ETGVTQSPTHLIKTRGQQVTLRCSSQSGHNTVSWYQQALGQGPQFIFQYYREEENGRGNFPPRFSGLQFPNYSSELNVNALELDDSALYLCASSWAGLAGPETQYFGPGTRLLVL.